This is a list of T cell receptor beta chains from one sample in a study of blood T cell repertoires in COVID-19. Sequencing used immunoSEQ multiplex PCR; TCRdb keeps in-frame clones, though not all of them. The repertoire holds about 120,000 clones, with over 65% as singletons. Sequencing was carried out using peripheral blood. These TCRs come from a human donor with acute or convalescent COVID-19. The donor label of this sample is uncertain. CDR3s include the opening cysteine and the closing phenylalanine or tryptophan. Fields, in order: J gene, D gene, clone size, V gene, CDR3 DNA, CDR3 protein. A D gene is named only where the DNA matches it firmly. For some rows the clone size is stated as once, few or many, or as a class when expanded; others skip it.

TRBJ1-2	TRBD1	NA	TRBV15	TGTGCCACCAGCCGGGACAGTAGAGGCTACACCTTC	CATSRDSRGYTF
TRBJ2-5	NA	NA	TRBV18	TGTGCCAGCTCACCTCCCGGGGGAGTCCAAGAGACCCAGTACTTC	CASSPPGGVQETQYF
TRBJ1-4	NA	many	TRBV18	TGTGCCAGCTCACCGAGGGGAGGAGAACTGTTTTTT	CASSPRGGELFF
TRBJ1-2	TRBD1	NA	TRBV30	TGTGCCTGGTTCCGGGACAGGGGTTTTGGCTACACCTTC	CAWFRDRGFGYTF
TRBJ1-1	TRBD1	NA	TRBV12-3/TRBV12-4	TGTGCCAGCAGTCGGACAGGGGGCACTGAAGCTTTCTTT	CASSRTGGTEAFF
TRBJ1-2	NA	NA	TRBV24-1	TGTGCCACCAGTGACCGCGACAGTTATGGCTACACCTTC	CATSDRDSYGYTF
TRBJ1-5	NA	NA	TRBV4-2	TGTGCCAGCAGCCAAGCGGCGGGTCAGCCCCAGCATTTT	CASSQAAGQPQHF
TRBJ1-1	NA	NA	TRBV13	TGTGCCAGCAGCCGGGGGAACACTGAAGCTTTCTTT	CASSRGNTEAFF
TRBJ2-2	NA	NA	TRBV18	TGTGCCAGCTCACCATCCGTGCGGGGCGCGCGGGGCACCGGGGAGCTGTTTTTT	CASSPSVRGARGTGELFF
TRBJ2-5	NA	NA	TRBV25-1	TGTGCCAGCAGTGAATGGGGCAGCGAGACCCAGTACTTC	CASSEWGSETQYF
TRBJ2-5	TRBD1	NA	TRBV19	TGTGCCAGTAGTCGCGGGACAGGGGTCCAAGAGACCCAGTACTTC	CASSRGTGVQETQYF
TRBJ1-2	NA	NA	TRBV11-2	TGTGCCAGCAGCTTTAGCCCAGCTAACTATGGCTACACCTTC	CASSFSPANYGYTF
TRBJ1-3	NA	NA	TRBV15	TGTGCCACCAGCAGATCTCTGATAGCCTCTGGAAACACCATATATTTT	CATSRSLIASGNTIYF
TRBJ2-1	NA	NA	TRBV7-8	TGTGCCAGCAGCTTAGTTAGCGGTAGTTGGAATGAGCAGTTCTTC	CASSLVSGSWNEQFF
TRBJ2-3	NA	NA	TRBV7-6	TGTGCCAGCAGCCCCACCTCGAGGGATACGCAGTATTTT	CASSPTSRDTQYF
TRBJ2-7	NA	few	TRBV6-5	TGTGCCAGCAGTTACTCGATCGGGGGCTCCTACGAGCAGTACTTC	CASSYSIGGSYEQYF
TRBJ2-5	NA	NA	TRBV3-1/TRBV3-2	TGTGCCAGCAGCCAGGGACTGACGTACCAAGAGACCCAGTACTTC	CASSQGLTYQETQYF
TRBJ2-5	NA	NA	TRBV29-1	TGCAGCGGTCAGGTAGGAGAGACCCAGTACTTC	CSGQVGETQYF
TRBJ2-5	NA	many	TRBV29-1	TGCAGCGTTCTAGTGGAGACCCAGTACTTC	CSVLVETQYF
TRBJ1-4	NA	NA	TRBV7-9	TGTGCCAGCAGCTTAGGGGCAGGGAGGTGGAATGAAAAACTGTTTTTT	CASSLGAGRWNEKLFF
TRBJ2-3	NA	NA	TRBV30	TGTGCCTGGAGCGGCGGAGTTAGCACAGATACGCAGTATTTT	CAWSGGVSTDTQYF
TRBJ1-1	NA	once	TRBV30	TGTGCCTGGAGTAAAGGCGGCAGCGCCACTGAAGCTTTCTTT	CAWSKGGSATEAFF
TRBJ1-1	NA	NA	TRBV19	TGTGCCAGTAGTAGCTTGGGCAGAGGCACAGGGAACACTGAAGCTTTCTTT	CASSSLGRGTGNTEAFF
TRBJ1-6	TRBD1	NA	TRBV6-5	TGTGCCAGCAGGTGGGACAGGGAAAGCGGAGCCCTCCACTTT	CASRWDRESGALHF
TRBJ1-2	TRBD1	NA	TRBV12-3/TRBV12-4	TGTGCCAGCAGCCTGGGACAGAACTATGGCTACACCTTC	CASSLGQNYGYTF
TRBJ2-5	TRBD2	NA	TRBV7-8	TGTGCCAGCAGCTTATCGATAGCGGGGGGCCAAGAGACCCAGTACTTC	CASSLSIAGGQETQYF
TRBJ1-6	NA	NA	TRBV2	TGTGCCAGCAGTGAAGGGGGACTTCTAAGGGATAATTCACCCCTCCACTTT	CASSEGGLLRDNSPLHF
TRBJ2-2	TRBD1	NA	TRBV6-6	TGTGCCAGCAGTCCGACAGGGCCCGCCACCGGGGAGCTGTTTTTT	CASSPTGPATGELFF
TRBJ1-5	TRBD1	once	TRBV24-1	TGTGCCACCAGTGTTCAGGGGGATCAGCCCCAGCATTTT	CATSVQGDQPQHF